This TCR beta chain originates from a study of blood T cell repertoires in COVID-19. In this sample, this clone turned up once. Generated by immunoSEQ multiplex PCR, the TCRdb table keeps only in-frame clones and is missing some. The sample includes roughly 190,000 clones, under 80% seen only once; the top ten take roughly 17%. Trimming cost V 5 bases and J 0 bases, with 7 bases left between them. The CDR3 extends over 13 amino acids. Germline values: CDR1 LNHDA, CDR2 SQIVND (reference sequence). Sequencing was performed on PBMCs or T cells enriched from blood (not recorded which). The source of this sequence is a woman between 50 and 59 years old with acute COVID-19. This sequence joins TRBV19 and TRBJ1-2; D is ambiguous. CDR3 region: CASSSGTNYGYTF. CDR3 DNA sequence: TGTGCCAGTAGTTCCGGGACTAACTATGGCTACACCTTC.